This T cell receptor beta chain was profiled in a study of CD8+CD57+ T cells in acquired aplastic anemia. CDR1 and CDR2 from the germline V gene are SNHLY and FYNNEI. The CDR3 extends over 13 amino acids. The V end lost 6 bases, the J end lost 4 bases, and 9 bases lay between the germline ends. The template for TCR beta VDJ and CDR3 sequence profiling was genomic DNA. Via MiXCR, TCRdb re-called the reads, giving one row per CDR3 protein. The sample includes 33,000 or so distinct CDR3 sequences, about 77% of them seen just once. This chain links TRBV2 with TRBJ2-2; maybe TRBD2 (5 bases). The sequence was obtained from a human donor in good health, serving as a control. The sequenced sample was sorted CD4+, CD8+, or CD8+CD57+ T cells (not recorded which) from PBMCs. CDR3 sequence: CASSGVGTGELFF. The CDR3 DNA is TGTGCCAGCAGCGGGGTTGGCACCGGGGAGCTGTTTTTT.